Reported below is one T cell receptor (beta chain). The antigen is undetermined. CDR3 length: 16 residues. Trimming cost V 9 bases and J 3 bases, with 22 bases left between them. Germline loops: CDR1 LNHDA, CDR2 SQIVND (reference sequence). The stimulus was lysate of CMV-infected fibroblasts, roughly 9.2 ug/mL. Memory cells lacking CD40L and CD69 with high CD45RO were sorted. Stimulated PBMCs had first been depleted of CD8+ T cells. Anti-CD28/CD49d costimulation, CD40-blocking antibody and enfuvirtide were given to CD8-depleted PBMCs for roughly 20 hours. The immunoSEQ assay was version 4, run in survey mode. TCRdb's copy holds only in-frame clones and misses some; the assay was immunoSEQ multiplex PCR. The sample yields about 48,000 clones, more than 70% seen once. The data were taken from a study of persistence of HIV-infected CD4 T cells. Study details: Donors were ART-treated; their CMV- and Gag-responding CD4+ T cells were isolated. The study, taken as a whole, reports: TCRbeta richness was lower in CMV- and Gag-responding cells than in anti-CD3/anti-CD28-responding cells.

Material: CD4+ T cells sorted from PBMCs after 18-hour stimulation, obtained from a patient who received antiretroviral therapy. The V and J genes are TRBV19 and TRBJ2-3, with a weak D call TRBD2 (6 bases). The sequence was collected from an adult man with HIV who was CMV-seropositive. The CDR3 region has the DNA TGTGCCAGCACAACCCGGTCGTCAGGGAGGACAGATACGCAGTATTTT. It codes for CASTTRSSGRTDTQYF.